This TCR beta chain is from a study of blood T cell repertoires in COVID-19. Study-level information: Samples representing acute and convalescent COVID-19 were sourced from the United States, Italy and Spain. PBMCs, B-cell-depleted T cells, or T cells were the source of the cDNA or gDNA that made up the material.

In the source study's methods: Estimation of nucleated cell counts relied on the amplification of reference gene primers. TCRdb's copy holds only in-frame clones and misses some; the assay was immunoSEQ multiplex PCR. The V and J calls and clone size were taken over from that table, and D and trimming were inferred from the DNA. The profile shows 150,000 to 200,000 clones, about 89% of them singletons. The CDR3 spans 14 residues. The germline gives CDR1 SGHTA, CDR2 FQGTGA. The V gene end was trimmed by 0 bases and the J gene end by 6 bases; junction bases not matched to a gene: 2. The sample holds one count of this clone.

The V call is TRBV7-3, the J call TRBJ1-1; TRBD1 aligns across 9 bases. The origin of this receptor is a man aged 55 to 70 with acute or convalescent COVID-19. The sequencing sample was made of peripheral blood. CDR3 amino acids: CASSLTGQGSEAFF. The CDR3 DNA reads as TGTGCCAGCAGCTTAACGGGACAGGGTTCTGAAGCTTTCTTT.